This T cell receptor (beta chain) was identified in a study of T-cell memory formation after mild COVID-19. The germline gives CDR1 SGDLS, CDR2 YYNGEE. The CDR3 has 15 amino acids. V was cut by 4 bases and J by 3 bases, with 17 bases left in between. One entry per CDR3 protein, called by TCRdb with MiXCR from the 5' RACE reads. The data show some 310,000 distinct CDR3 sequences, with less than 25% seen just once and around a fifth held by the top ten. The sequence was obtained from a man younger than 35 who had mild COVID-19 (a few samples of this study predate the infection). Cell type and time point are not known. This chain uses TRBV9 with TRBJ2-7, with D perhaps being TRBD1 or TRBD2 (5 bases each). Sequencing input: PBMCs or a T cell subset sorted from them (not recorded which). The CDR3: CASSSEGQPDYEQYF. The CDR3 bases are TGTGCCAGCAGCTCCGAGGGGCAGCCAGACTACGAGCAGTACTTC.